Described below is a single T cell receptor (beta chain) sequence and its context. Recruits, aged roughly 18 to 95 years, lived in 25 or so US areas. Donors in Cohort 3 counted as recovered after two negative PCRs, clearance, or symptom resolution. This sample is part of a study of blood T cell repertoires in COVID-19. About the study: Spain, Italy and the United States supplied samples that represented acute and convalescent COVID-19.

The germline V gene has CDR1 LNHDA and CDR2 SQIVND (reference sequence). CDR3 size: 14 residues. V lost 7 bases and J lost 1, with 10 bases in between. Method: immunoSEQ multiplex PCR; TCRdb's copy keeps in-frame clones and lacks some. The table has 150,000 or so clones, approximately 88% seen once. The genes are TRBV19 and TRBJ2-2; TRBD1 is a possible D gene (6 bases). Sequencing used PBMCs or T cells enriched from blood (not recorded which). The clonotype comes from a woman aged 60-75 years who had recovered from COVID-19. CDR3 residues: CASKETGNTGELFF. The CDR3 nucleotides are TGTGCCAGTAAGGAGACAGGGAACACCGGGGAGCTGTTTTTT.